A single sample gave rise to the 24 T cell receptor beta chains below, sequenced in a study of blood T cell repertoires in COVID-19. Using immunoSEQ multiplex PCR, the repertoire was profiled, and TCRdb retains in-frame clones only, with some absent. The sample includes about 280,000 clones, 87% of them seen just once. The specimen was PBMCs or T cells enriched from blood (not recorded which). These receptors came from a woman aged 40 to 49 who had recovered from COVID-19.

This chain links TRBV7-9 with TRBJ2-1, with TRBD1 identical over 8 bases. Germline CDR1 SEHNR, CDR2 FQNEAQ (reference sequence). V shed 5 bases, J shed 8 bases, and the junction held 11 bases outside the gene matches. This CDR3 is built from 15 residues. This CDR3 reads CASSPGQGARDEQFF. The CDR3 nucleotides are TGTGCCAGCAGCCCTGGGCAGGGGGCGCGGGATGAGCAGTTCTTC.

The chain has TRBV4-3 and TRBJ1-1, with D perhaps TRBD1 (5 bases). V lost 3 bases and J lost 0, with 17 bases in between. CDR1 and CDR2 from the germline V gene are LGHNA and YSLEER. The length of the CDR3 is 17 residues. In DNA, the CDR3 is TGCGCCAGCAGCCACCGCGGAGAGACAGCCTTGAACACTGAAGCTTTCTTT. Its translation: CASSHRGETALNTEAFF.

This clone was seen just once. The V and J genes are TRBV28 and TRBJ2-7; 11 nucleotides agree with TRBD2. CDR1 and CDR2 from the germline V gene are MDHEN and SYDVKM. The trim removed 5 bases at V and 7 bases at J, leaving 16 bases unmatched. CDR3 length: 17 amino acids. The CDR3 protein is CASSPQVPTSGMGEQYF. DNA for the CDR3: TGTGCCAGCAGTCCCCAGGTGCCGACTAGCGGGATGGGGGAGCAGTACTTC.

This rearrangement joins TRBV6-5 to TRBJ2-5; D unclear. This CDR3 has 11 residues. V lost 5 bases and J 2 bases, leaving 3 bases between the germline ends. The germline CDR1 and CDR2 sequences are MNHEY and SVGAGI. The CDR3 DNA follows: TGTGCCAGCAGTCATCAAGAGACCCAGTACTTC. Protein sequence: CASSHQETQYF.

This chain uses TRBV5-1 with TRBJ2-7, with D possibly TRBD1 on 5 matching bases. This CDR3 has 12 amino acids. V lost 3 bases to trimming and J lost 6 bases, with 10 bases between them. The germline V gene has CDR1 SGHRS and CDR2 YFSETQ. The CDR3 is CASSYQGVEQYF. The CDR3 nucleotides are TGCGCCAGCAGCTATCAGGGTGTCGAGCAGTACTTC.

The chain has TRBV27 and TRBJ2-7; D is undetermined. The CDR3 is 15 residues long. The V end was cut by 6 bases, the J end by 6 bases, with 21 bases between. Germline V gene lookup returns CDR1 MNHEY and CDR2 SMNVEV (reference sequence). CDR3 in amino acids: CASSPADFLASEQYF. Here the CDR3 DNA reads TGTGCCAGCAGCCCCGCAGACTTTTTGGCTTCCGAGCAGTACTTC.

Only one count was recorded for this clone. The V gene is TRBV24-1, the J gene TRBJ2-1; 10 nucleotides align to TRBD2. Germline-derived CDR1 and CDR2 are KGHDR and SFDVKD. This CDR3 is 17 amino acids long. The J segment lost 5 bases and the V segment lost 2 bases, leaving 8 bases of the junction unmatched. The CDR3 sequence is CATSDSSGLAEDNEQFF. Here the CDR3 DNA reads TGTGCCACCAGTGATTCCTCCGGACTAGCGGAAGACAATGAGCAGTTCTTC.

This rearrangement joins TRBV6-5 to TRBJ1-6; weak D call: TRBD1 (6 bases). Germline values: CDR1 MNHEY, CDR2 SVGAGI. The ends were cut back, 0 bases at V and 7 bases at J, with 10 bases in the middle. The CDR3 sequence is 15 residues long. CDR3 nucleotide sequence: TGTGCCAGCAGTTACTCGGCAGGGACAAATTCACCCCTCCACTTT. It translates to CASSYSAGTNSPLHF.

CDR3: CSVGLAGLSTDTQYF. DNA for the CDR3: TGCAGCGTTGGGCTAGCGGGCCTTAGCACAGATACGCAGTATTTT. The gene calls are TRBV29-1 and TRBJ2-3; 8 nucleotides agree with TRBD2. J was trimmed by 0 bases and V by 4 bases; bases with no gene match: 6. Germline assignment: CDR1 SQVTM and CDR2 ANQGSEA. The CDR3 is 15 amino acids.

The chain couples TRBV5-4 to TRBJ2-3; D is possibly TRBD1 (5 bases). The V end was cut by 0 bases, the J end by 3 bases, with 11 bases between. The CDR3 sequence is 15 residues long. The V gene's germline CDR1 is SGHNT and CDR2 YYREEE (reference sequence). CDR3 sequence (DNA): TGTGCCAGCAGCTTGGGTCAGGGTGTGACAGATACGCAGTATTTT. Its translation is CASSLGQGVTDTQYF.

This clone appeared a single time. The chain has TRBV27 and TRBJ1-1; 7 bases are a match to TRBD1. V was clipped by 5 bases and J by 4 bases; unmatched bases: 4. Germline values: CDR1 MNHEY, CDR2 SMNVEV (reference sequence). The CDR3 length is 13 residues. The CDR3 nucleotides read TGTGCCAGCAGTAAGACAGGGCGCACTGAAGCTTTCTTT. Translating it yields CASSKTGRTEAFF.

The CDR3 loop is CASRFEEDSNNSPLHF. CDR3 nucleotides: TGTGCAAGTCGCTTTGAGGAGGACAGTAATAATTCACCCCTCCACTTT. This chain connects TRBV12-2 to TRBJ1-6; the D segment call TRBD1 is taken from the table without a DNA check. TRBV12-2 is shown as a pseudogene. CDR3 size: 16 residues.

The chain uses TRBV6-5 and TRBJ2-3, with 8 bases fitting TRBD2. The CDR3 consists of 14 residues. V was pared by 6 bases and J by 4 bases, with 6 bases of the junction left unmatched. The germline V gene has CDR1 MNHEY and CDR2 SVGAGI. DNA of the CDR3: TGTGCCAGCAGAGCGGGAGACGGGGCAGATACGCAGTATTTT. This codes for CASRAGDGADTQYF.

The chain uses TRBV28 and TRBJ2-7; perhaps TRBD2 as D (6 bases). Germline loops: CDR1 MDHEN, CDR2 SYDVKM. Trimming removed 6 bases at V and 1 base at J, with 16 bases between. This CDR3 has 15 amino acids. The CDR3 bases are TGTGCCAGCAGCCGCGGGGAAGGGGCTTCCTACGAGCAGTACTTC. It translates to CASSRGEGASYEQYF.

The chain uses TRBV7-3 and TRBJ1-6, with 9 positions matching TRBD1. The CDR3 extends over 21 amino acids. Trimming at V came to 8 bases and at J to 0 bases, leaving 20 bases not matched to a gene. Germline lookup yields CDR1 SGHTA and CDR2 FQGTGA. The CDR3 is CASSDKSGTGKRSSYNSPLHF. CDR3 in DNA: TGTGCCAGCTCCGATAAGTCCGGGACAGGGAAAAGGAGCTCCTATAATTCACCCCTCCACTTT.

The rearrangement joins TRBV30 to TRBJ1-4; 10 bases are shared with TRBD1. Germline assignment: CDR1 GTSNPN and CDR2 SVGIG (reference sequence). V shed 3 bases and J 8 bases; nucleotides not matched to a gene: 9. The CDR3 totals 15 residues. CDR3 in DNA: TGTGCCTGGAGGGCCCCCGGGACAGGGGCCGAAAAACTGTTTTTT. Translating it yields CAWRAPGTGAEKLFF.

The rearrangement links TRBV28 to TRBJ2-1; TRBD2 agrees at 14 bases. V trimming: 5 bases; J trimming: 8 bases; junction bases outside the gene matches: 5. The germline V gene has CDR1 MDHEN and CDR2 SYDVKM. The CDR3 covers 15 residues. The CDR3 region is CASSPGTSGSYEQFF. The CDR3 nucleotides are TGTGCCAGCAGTCCCGGGACTAGCGGGAGTTATGAGCAGTTCTTC. Full variable domain (missing parts from reference TRBV28 and TRBJ2-1): DVKVTQSSRYLVKRTGEKVFLECVQDMDHENMFWYRQDPGLGLRLIYFSYDVKMKEKGDIPEGYSVSREKKERFSLILESASTNQTSMYLCASSPGTSGSYEQFFGPGTRLTVL.

The chain recombines TRBV6-5 with TRBJ2-1; 9 bases agree with TRBD2. The CDR3 totals 16 residues. V gave up 2 bases and J gave up 10 bases; unmatched junction bases: 12. The germline V gene encodes CDR1 MNHEY and CDR2 SVGAGI. CDR3 residues: CASSYSLWRGGSEQFF. The CDR3 coding sequence is TGTGCCAGCAGTTACAGTCTTTGGCGGGGGGGCTCGGAGCAGTTCTTC.

The chain is built from TRBV6-2 or TRBV6-3 and TRBJ2-7; weak D call: TRBD1 (6 bases). This CDR3 has 16 residues. Germline V lookup: CDR1 MNHEY, CDR2 SVGEGT. Trimming stripped 0 bases from V and 2 bases from J, with 14 bases between. The CDR3 DNA follows: TGTGCCAGCAGTTACTCTCCGGGACAAACCACCTACGAGCAGTACTTC. Residues: CASSYSPGQTTYEQYF.

This clone was counted a few times. The V call is TRBV7-2, the J call TRBJ2-7; possible D gene TRBD1, 5 bases. V dropped 6 bases and J dropped 3 bases, with 15 bases sitting between them. There are 14 residues in the CDR3. Germline V gene data show CDR1 as SGHTA and CDR2 as FQGNSA. In DNA, the CDR3 is TGTGCCAGCAGGAGGAGTGGGGCTTACTACGAGCAGTACTTC. It translates to CASRRSGAYYEQYF.

V is TRBV2 and J is TRBJ1-2; D gene ambiguous. The germline V gene has CDR1 SNHLY and CDR2 FYNNEI. The CDR3 is made up of 15 amino acids. V was clipped by 0 bases and J by 4 bases, with 12 bases between them. The chain's CDR3 is CASSEALGSSYGYTF. The DNA for the CDR3 is TGTGCCAGCAGTGAAGCGCTGGGGAGCTCCTATGGCTACACCTTC.

The chain couples TRBV6-2 or TRBV6-3 to TRBJ1-6, with 7 bases fitting TRBD1. Per germline, CDR1 MNHEY and CDR2 SVGEGT. With 6 bases clipped from V and 5 bases from J, the junction kept 7 bases outside the gene matches. The CDR3 extends over 15 amino acids. CDR3 loop: CASSHGTENNSPLHF. CDR3 DNA sequence: TGTGCCAGCAGCCACGGGACAGAGAATAATTCACCCCTCCACTTT.

The V call is TRBV2, the J call TRBJ1-5; D is unresolved. Trimming removed 6 bases from V and 4 bases from J, with 10 bases in between. CDR3 length equals 13 residues. In germline, CDR1 is SNHLY, CDR2 FYNNEI. The CDR3 region is CASRDQENQPQHF. For the CDR3, the DNA is TGTGCCAGCAGGGATCAGGAAAATCAGCCCCAGCATTTT.

The J gene is TRBJ2-3, the V gene TRBV4-3; maybe TRBD2 (6 bases). Trimming cost V 3 bases and J 6 bases, with 22 bases left between them. The germline CDR1 and CDR2 sequences are LGHNA and YSLEER. The CDR3 extends over 17 amino acids. This CDR3 is CASSQRQAGTGADTQYF. The CDR3 coding sequence is TGCGCCAGCAGCCAGCGCCAAGCCGGGACTGGGGCGGATACGCAGTATTTT.